Included here is one TCR beta chain sequence, with context. Its antigen is still unknown. V shed 6 bases and J 8 bases; nucleotides not matched to a gene: 16. CDR1 is SNHLY, CDR2 FYNNEI, per germline. This CDR3 has 17 amino acids. The sample comes from a study of shared clonotypes between healthy human individuals. CD45RO-negative CD8 cells positively selected for CCR7 made up the naive population, which excluded terminally differentiated effector memory CD45RA+ cells. The assay was run at deep level. Libraries were prepared by immunoSEQ multiplex PCR; TCRdb keeps only in-frame clonotypes and omits some of them. The sample holds roughly 2 million clones, around 96% seen once. Whole-study findings and limits: Estimated richness was generally greater in naive than memory subsets. The generation probabilities recorded for non-shared clonotypes fell below those of clonotypes shared by all four donors. Roughly 5% of naive CD4 clonotypes were common to a few donors.

The specimen was naive CD8+ T cells sorted from blood. This sequence joins TRBV2 and TRBJ1-4; 9 nucleotides align to TRBD1. This clonotype originated in a man younger than 30 in good health. The CDR3 sequence: CASSLLPGQGPFEKLFF. The CDR3 DNA reads as TGTGCCAGCAGCCTTTTACCGGGACAGGGTCCTTTCGAAAAACTGTTTTTT.